The 8 T cell receptor beta chains reported below all come from one sample, sequenced in a study of blood T cell repertoires in COVID-19. The assay was immunoSEQ multiplex PCR, and TCRdb's table has in-frame clones only and misses some. The table has roughly 300,000 clones, 81% seen once. The sequencing input was peripheral blood. These receptor sequences come from a woman aged 60 to 75 with active or convalescent COVID-19.

The table lists this clone with many counts. The chain combines TRBV15 with TRBJ2-7; TRBD2 might be the D (5 bases). Germline V gene data show CDR1 as LNHNV and CDR2 as YYDKDF (reference sequence). The CDR3 runs 15 residues. The ends were cut back, 0 bases at V and 7 bases at J, with 16 bases in the middle. The CDR3 spells CATSRDFEGSREQYF. CDR3 sequence (DNA): TGTGCCACCAGCAGAGATTTCGAGGGATCCAGAGAGCAGTACTTC. The full variable domain, with the rest looked up from reference TRBV15 and TRBJ2-7, is DAMVIQNPRYQVTQFGKPVTLSCSQTLNHNVMYWYQQKSSQAPKLLFHYYDKDFNNEADTPDNFQSRRPNTSFCFLDIRSPGLGDTAMYLCATSRDFEGSREQYFGPGTRLTVT.

J is TRBJ2-5 and V is TRBV3-1 (or the pseudogene TRBV3-2); the D gene is possibly TRBD2 (6 bases). Per the germline V gene, CDR1 is LGHDT and CDR2 is YNNKEL (reference sequence). The CDR3 loop spans 14 amino acids. V was pared by 8 bases and J by 2 bases, with 15 bases between. DNA for the CDR3: TGTGCCAGCCGGAGGGCCAGTCAGCAAGAGACCCAGTACTTC. As protein: CASRRASQQETQYF.

The V call is TRBV6-5, the J call TRBJ2-1; tentative D call: TRBD2 (7 bases). V lost 0 bases, J lost 4 bases, and 13 bases lay in between. The V gene's germline CDR1 is MNHEY and CDR2 SVGAGI. The CDR3 consists of 16 residues. The CDR3 DNA sequence: TGTGCCAGCAGTTACTCGAGGCGGGGGCTGTACAATGAGCAGTTCTTC. This sequence encodes CASSYSRRGLYNEQFF.

The chain employs TRBV19 and TRBJ1-1; a possible D gene is TRBD1 (6 bases). Trimming cost V 5 bases and J 3 bases, with 28 bases left between them. CDR3 length equals 19 residues. CDR1 is LNHDA, CDR2 SQIVND, per germline (reference sequence). The CDR3 spells CASSSTDVPTGRADTEAFF. Here the CDR3 DNA reads TGTGCCAGTAGTTCTACCGATGTTCCCACAGGGAGAGCGGACACTGAAGCTTTCTTT.

This clone was recorded only once. The rearrangement uses TRBV7-9 and TRBJ1-2, with D tentatively TRBD1 (6 bases). V was shortened by 1 base and J by 4 bases, with 13 bases between the two germline ends. The CDR3 consists of 15 residues. In germline, CDR1 is SEHNR, CDR2 FQNEAQ (reference sequence). This CDR3 reads CASSLGPGDPYGYTF. CDR3 nucleotides: TGTGCCAGCAGCTTAGGACCAGGGGACCCCTATGGCTACACCTTC.

The chain joins TRBV5-6 to TRBJ2-5, with D maybe TRBD1 (8 bases). Per germline, CDR1 SGHDT and CDR2 YYEEEE. The CDR3 is 15 amino acids. Trimming removed 1 base from V and 4 bases from J, with 14 bases in between. The chain's CDR3 is CASSLSTGGVETQYF. Here the CDR3 DNA reads TGTGCCAGCAGCTTGAGTACAGGGGGGGTAGAGACCCAGTACTTC.

This chain joins TRBV30 and TRBJ2-7; a weak D match, TRBD1 (6 bases). V gave up 3 bases and J gave up 7 bases, with 10 bases separating them. Germline lookup yields CDR1 GTSNPN and CDR2 SVGIG (reference sequence). The CDR3 is 11 residues long. The CDR3 DNA reads as TGTGCCTGGAGCCTTCAGGGGGAGCAGTACTTC. It is translated as CAWSLQGEQYF.

The chain uses TRBV18 and TRBJ1-1, with 8 bases aligning to TRBD1. This CDR3 has 15 residues. Trimming removed 3 bases from V and 4 bases from J; junction bases left unmatched: 7. Per germline, CDR1 KGHSH and CDR2 LQKENI. CDR3 amino acids: CASSPVGQVLTEAFF. In DNA, the CDR3 is TGTGCCAGCTCACCGGTGGGACAGGTACTCACTGAAGCTTTCTTT.